This TCR beta chain was found in a study of cytomegalovirus exposure and HLA in healthy donors. Use of 60 Vbeta and 13 Jbeta primers characterized the PCR. TCRdb's table, derived via immunoSEQ multiplex PCR, lists solely in-frame clones and lacks some. The sample holds some 75,000 clones. The sequenced sample was PBMCs. This clonotype was obtained from a man aged 35-49 years in good health and CMV-seronegative.

The CDR3 bases are TGTGCCAGCAGCTTAGCGAGCGGGGGGACCGACTACGAGCAGTACTTC. Its translation: CASSLASGGTDYEQYF. The chain recombines TRBV7-2 with TRBJ2-7; 9 bases map to TRBD2. Germline CDR1 and CDR2: SGHTA and FQGNSA. V was pared by 0 bases and J by 3 bases, with 6 bases of the junction left unmatched. The CDR3 is 16 amino acids.